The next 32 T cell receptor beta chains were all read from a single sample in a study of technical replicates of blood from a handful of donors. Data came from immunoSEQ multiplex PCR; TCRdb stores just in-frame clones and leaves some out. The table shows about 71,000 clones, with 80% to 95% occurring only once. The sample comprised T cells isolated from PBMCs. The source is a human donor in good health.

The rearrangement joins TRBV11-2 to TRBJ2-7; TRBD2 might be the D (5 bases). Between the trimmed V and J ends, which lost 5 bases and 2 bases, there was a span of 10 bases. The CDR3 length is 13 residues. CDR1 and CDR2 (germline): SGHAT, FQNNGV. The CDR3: CASSVGGPYEQYF. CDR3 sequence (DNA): TGTGCCAGCAGCGTCGGAGGCCCCTACGAGCAGTACTTC.

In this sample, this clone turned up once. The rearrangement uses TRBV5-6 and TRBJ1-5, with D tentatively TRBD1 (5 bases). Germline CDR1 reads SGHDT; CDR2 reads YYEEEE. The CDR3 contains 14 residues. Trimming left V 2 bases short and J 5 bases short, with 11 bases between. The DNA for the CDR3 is TGTGCCAGCAGCTTTCAGGGAAGCCATCAGCCCCAGCATTTT. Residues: CASSFQGSHQPQHF.

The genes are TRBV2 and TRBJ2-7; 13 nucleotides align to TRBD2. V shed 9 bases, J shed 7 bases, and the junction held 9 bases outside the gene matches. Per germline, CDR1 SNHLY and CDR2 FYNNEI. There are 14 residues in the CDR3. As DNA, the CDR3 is TGTGCCAGTCGTCCGGGACTAGCGGGACGGGAGCAGTACTTC. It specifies CASRPGLAGREQYF.

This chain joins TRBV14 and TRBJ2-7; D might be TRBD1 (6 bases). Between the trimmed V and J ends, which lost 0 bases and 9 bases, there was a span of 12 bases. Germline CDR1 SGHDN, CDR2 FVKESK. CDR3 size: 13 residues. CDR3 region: CASSQEQGSVQYF. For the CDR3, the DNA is TGTGCCAGCAGCCAAGAACAGGGAAGTGTGCAGTACTTC.

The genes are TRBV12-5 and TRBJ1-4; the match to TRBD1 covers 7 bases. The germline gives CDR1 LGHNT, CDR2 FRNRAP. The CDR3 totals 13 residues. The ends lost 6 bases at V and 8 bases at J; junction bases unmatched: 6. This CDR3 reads CASGLTGNEKLFF. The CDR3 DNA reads TGTGCTAGTGGGTTGACAGGGAACGAAAAACTGTTTTTT. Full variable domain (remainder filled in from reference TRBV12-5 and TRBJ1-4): DARVTQTPRHKVTEMGQEVTMRCQPILGHNTVFWYRQTMMQGLELLAYFRNRAPLDDSGMPKDRFSAEMPDATLATLKIQPSEPRDSAVYFCASGLTGNEKLFFGSGTQLSVL.

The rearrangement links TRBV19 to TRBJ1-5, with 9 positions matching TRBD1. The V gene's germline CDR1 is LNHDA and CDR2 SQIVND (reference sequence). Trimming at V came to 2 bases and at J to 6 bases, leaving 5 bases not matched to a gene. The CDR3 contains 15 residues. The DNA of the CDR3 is TGTGCCAGTAGTATATTACAGGGGGCGGGTCAGCCCCAGCATTTT. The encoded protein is CASSILQGAGQPQHF.

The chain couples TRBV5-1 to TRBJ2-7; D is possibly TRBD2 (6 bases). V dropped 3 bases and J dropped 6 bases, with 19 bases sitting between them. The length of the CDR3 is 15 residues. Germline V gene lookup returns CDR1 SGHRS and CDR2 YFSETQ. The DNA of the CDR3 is TGCGCCAGCAGCTCGGGACTCAGGGAGGTGGGCGAGCAGTACTTC. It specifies CASSSGLREVGEQYF. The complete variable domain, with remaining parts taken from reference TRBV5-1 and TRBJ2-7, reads KAGVTQTPRYLIKTRGQQVTLSCSPISGHRSVSWYQQTPGQGLQFLFEYFSETQRNKGNFPGRFSGRQFSNSRSEMNVSTLELGDSALYLCASSSGLREVGEQYFGPGTRLTVT.

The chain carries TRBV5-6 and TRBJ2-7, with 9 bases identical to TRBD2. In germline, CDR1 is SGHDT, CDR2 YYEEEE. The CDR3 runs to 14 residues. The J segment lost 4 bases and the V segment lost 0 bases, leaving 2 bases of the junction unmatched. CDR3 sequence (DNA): TGTGCCAGCAGCTTGGGACTAGCGGAGTACGAGCAGTACTTC. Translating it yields CASSLGLAEYEQYF.

CDR3 nucleotides: TGTGCCAGCAGTCCATCGACTAGACACAATGAGCAGTTCTTC. Residues: CASSPSTRHNEQFF. The chain employs TRBV6-5 and TRBJ2-1; weak D call: TRBD2 (6 bases). V was cut by 5 bases and J by 5 bases, with 13 bases left in between. This CDR3 is built from 14 residues. Germline CDR1 is MNHEY and CDR2 is SVGAGI.

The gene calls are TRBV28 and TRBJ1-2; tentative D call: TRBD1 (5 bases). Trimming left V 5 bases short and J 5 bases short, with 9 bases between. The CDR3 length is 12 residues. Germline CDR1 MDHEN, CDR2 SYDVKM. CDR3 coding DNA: TGTGCCAGCAGTCCCGGGGGGTATGGCTACACCTTC. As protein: CASSPGGYGYTF.

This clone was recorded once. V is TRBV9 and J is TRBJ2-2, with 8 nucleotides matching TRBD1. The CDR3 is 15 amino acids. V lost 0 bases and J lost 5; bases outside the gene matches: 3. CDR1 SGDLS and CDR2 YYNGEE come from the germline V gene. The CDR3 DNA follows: TGTGCCAGCAGCGTAGTAACAGGGGGAACCGGGGAGCTGTTTTTT. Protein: CASSVVTGGTGELFF. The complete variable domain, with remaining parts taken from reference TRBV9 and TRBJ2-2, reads DSGVTQTPKHLITATGQRVTLRCSPRSGDLSVYWYQQSLDQGLQFLIQYYNGEERAKGNILERFSAQQFPDLHSELNLSSLELGDSALYFCASSVVTGGTGELFFGEGSRLTVL.

CDR3 amino acids: CASSIDRAGRNYGYTF. The DNA for the CDR3 is TGTGCCAGTAGTATAGATCGGGCAGGGCGGAACTATGGCTACACCTTC. The genes are TRBV19 and TRBJ1-2; maybe TRBD1 (5 bases). The V end lost 0 bases, the J end lost 2 bases, and 13 bases lay between the germline ends. This CDR3 has 16 residues. The germline CDR1 and CDR2 sequences are LNHDA and SQIVND (reference sequence).

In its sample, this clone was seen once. For the CDR3, the DNA is TGTGCCAGCAGCTTACGGGAATGGTACACCGGGGAGCTGTTTTTT. This codes for CASSLREWYTGELFF. V is TRBV7-3 and J is TRBJ2-2, with D perhaps TRBD2 (5 bases). The CDR3 covers 15 residues. The V end lost 2 bases, the J end lost 3 bases, and 10 bases lay between the germline ends. Germline CDR1 reads SGHTA; CDR2 reads FQGTGA.

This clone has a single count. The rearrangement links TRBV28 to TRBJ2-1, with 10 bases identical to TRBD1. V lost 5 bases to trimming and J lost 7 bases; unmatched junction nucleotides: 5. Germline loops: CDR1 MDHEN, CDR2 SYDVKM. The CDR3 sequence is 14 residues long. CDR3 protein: CASSHRDRGNEQFF. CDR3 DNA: TGTGCCAGCAGTCACCGGGACAGGGGTAATGAGCAGTTCTTC.

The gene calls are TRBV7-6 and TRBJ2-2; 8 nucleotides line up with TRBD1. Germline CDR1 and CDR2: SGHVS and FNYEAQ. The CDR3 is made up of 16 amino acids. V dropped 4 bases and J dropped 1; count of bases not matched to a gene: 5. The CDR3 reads CASSSQGTGNTGELFF. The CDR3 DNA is TGTGCCAGCAGCTCCCAGGGGACAGGGAACACCGGGGAGCTGTTTTTT.

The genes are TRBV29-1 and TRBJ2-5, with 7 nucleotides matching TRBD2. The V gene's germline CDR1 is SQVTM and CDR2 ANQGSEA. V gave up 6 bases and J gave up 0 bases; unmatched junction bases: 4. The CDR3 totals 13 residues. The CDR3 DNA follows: TGCAGCGTAAATCTAGCGGACCAAGAGACCCAGTACTTC. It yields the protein CSVNLADQETQYF.

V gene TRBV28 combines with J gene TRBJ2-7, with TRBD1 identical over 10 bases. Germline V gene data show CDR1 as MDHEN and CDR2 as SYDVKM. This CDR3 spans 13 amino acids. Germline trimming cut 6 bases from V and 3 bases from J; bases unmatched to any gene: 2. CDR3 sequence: CASRTGGNYEQYF. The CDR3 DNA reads TGTGCCAGCAGGACAGGGGGCAACTACGAGCAGTACTTC.

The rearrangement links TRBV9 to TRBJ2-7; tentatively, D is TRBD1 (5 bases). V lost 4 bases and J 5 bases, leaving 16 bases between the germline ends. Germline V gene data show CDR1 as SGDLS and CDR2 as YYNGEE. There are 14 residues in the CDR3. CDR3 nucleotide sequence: TGTGCCAGCAGCCCCCCCCCAGGGCTTAACGAGCAGTACTTC. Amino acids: CASSPPPGLNEQYF.

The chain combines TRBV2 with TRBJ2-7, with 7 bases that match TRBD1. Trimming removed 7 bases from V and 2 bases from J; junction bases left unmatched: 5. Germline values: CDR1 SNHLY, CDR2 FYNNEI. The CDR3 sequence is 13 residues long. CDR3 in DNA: TGTGCCAGCACCCAGGGGGTCCCCTACGAGCAGTACTTC. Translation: CASTQGVPYEQYF.

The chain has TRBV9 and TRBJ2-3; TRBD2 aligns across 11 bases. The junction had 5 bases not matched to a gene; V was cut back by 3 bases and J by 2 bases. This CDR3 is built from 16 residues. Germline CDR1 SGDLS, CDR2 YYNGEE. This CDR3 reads CASSGGTSGFTDTQYF. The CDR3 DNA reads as TGTGCCAGCAGCGGAGGGACTAGCGGATTCACAGATACGCAGTATTTT. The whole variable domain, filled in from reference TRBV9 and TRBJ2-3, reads DSGVTQTPKHLITATGQRVTLRCSPRSGDLSVYWYQQSLDQGLQFLIQYYNGEERAKGNILERFSAQQFPDLHSELNLSSLELGDSALYFCASSGGTSGFTDTQYFGPGTRLTVL.

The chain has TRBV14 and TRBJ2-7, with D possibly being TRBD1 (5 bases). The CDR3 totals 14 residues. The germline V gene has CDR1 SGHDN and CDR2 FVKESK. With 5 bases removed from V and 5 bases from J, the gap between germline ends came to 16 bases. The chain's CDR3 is CASSDTGSSNEQYF. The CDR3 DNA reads TGTGCCAGCAGCGATACAGGTTCTTCCAACGAGCAGTACTTC.

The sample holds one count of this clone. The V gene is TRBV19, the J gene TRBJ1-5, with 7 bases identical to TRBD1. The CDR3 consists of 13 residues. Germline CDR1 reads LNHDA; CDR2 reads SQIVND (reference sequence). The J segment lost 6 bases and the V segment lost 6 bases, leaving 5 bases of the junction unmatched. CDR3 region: CASRETGFQPQHF. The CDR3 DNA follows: TGTGCCAGTAGGGAGACAGGGTTTCAGCCCCAGCATTTT.

The CDR3 DNA reads as TGTGCCAGCAGTTTTAACATGGGGCACATTCAGTACTTC. It yields the protein CASSFNMGHIQYF. The chain joins TRBV28 to TRBJ2-4; maybe TRBD1 (5 bases). The CDR3 runs 13 residues. Trimming removed 3 bases from V and 8 bases from J, with 11 bases in between. CDR1 is MDHEN, CDR2 SYDVKM, per germline.

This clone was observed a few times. CDR3 sequence (DNA): TGTGCCTGGAGTGTCGTAGGGGCTGAAAAACTGTTTTTT. Its translation: CAWSVVGAEKLFF. The V gene is TRBV30, the J gene TRBJ1-4, with D possibly being TRBD1 (5 bases). Germline CDR1 GTSNPN, CDR2 SVGIG (reference sequence). This CDR3 spans 13 amino acids. Trimming took off 0 bases at V and 7 bases at J, with 9 bases between the two ends. The full variable domain, rest sourced from reference TRBV30 and TRBJ1-4, is SQTIHQWPATLVQPVGSPLSLECTVEGTSNPNLYWYRQAAGRGLQLLFYSVGIGQISSEVPQNLSASRPQDRQFILSSKKLLLSDSGFYLCAWSVVGAEKLFFGSGTQLSVL.

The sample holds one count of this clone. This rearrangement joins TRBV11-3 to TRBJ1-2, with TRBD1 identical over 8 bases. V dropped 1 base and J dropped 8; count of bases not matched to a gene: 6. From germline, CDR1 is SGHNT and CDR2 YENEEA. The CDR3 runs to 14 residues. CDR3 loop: CASSLGVDREGYTF. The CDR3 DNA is TGTGCCAGCAGCTTAGGGGTGGACAGGGAAGGCTACACCTTC.

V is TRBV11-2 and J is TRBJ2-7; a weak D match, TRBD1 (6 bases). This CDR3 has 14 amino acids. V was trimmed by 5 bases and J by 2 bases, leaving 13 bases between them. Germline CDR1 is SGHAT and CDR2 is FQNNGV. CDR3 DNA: TGTGCCAGCAGCATAAGACAGGTTACCTACGAGCAGTACTTC. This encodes CASSIRQVTYEQYF. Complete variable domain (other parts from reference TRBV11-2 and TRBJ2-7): EAGVAQSPRYKIIEKRQSVAFWCNPISGHATLYWYQQILGQGPKLLIQFQNNGVVDDSQLPKDRFSAERLKGVDSTLKIQPAKLEDSAVYLCASSIRQVTYEQYFGPGTRLTVT.

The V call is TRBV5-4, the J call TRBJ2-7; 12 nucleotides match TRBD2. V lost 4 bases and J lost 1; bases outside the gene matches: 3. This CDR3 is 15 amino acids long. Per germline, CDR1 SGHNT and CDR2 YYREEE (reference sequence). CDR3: CASSRTSGNSYEQYF. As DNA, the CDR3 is TGTGCCAGCAGCCGGACTAGCGGGAATTCCTACGAGCAGTACTTC.

CDR3 sequence (DNA): TGTGCCAGCAGCTTGGACAGGGGGTACACTGAAGCTTTCTTT. The encoded protein is CASSLDRGYTEAFF. The chain joins TRBV6-5 to TRBJ1-1; TRBD1 aligns across 10 bases. Germline trimming cut 6 bases from V and 3 bases from J; bases unmatched to any gene: 4. Germline CDR1 MNHEY, CDR2 SVGAGI. The CDR3 consists of 14 residues.

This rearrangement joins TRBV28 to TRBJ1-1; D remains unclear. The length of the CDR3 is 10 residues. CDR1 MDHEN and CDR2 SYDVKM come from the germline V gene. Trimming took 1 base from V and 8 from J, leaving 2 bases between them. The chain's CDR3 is CASSLSEAFF. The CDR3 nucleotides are TGTGCCAGCAGTTTATCGGAAGCTTTCTTT.

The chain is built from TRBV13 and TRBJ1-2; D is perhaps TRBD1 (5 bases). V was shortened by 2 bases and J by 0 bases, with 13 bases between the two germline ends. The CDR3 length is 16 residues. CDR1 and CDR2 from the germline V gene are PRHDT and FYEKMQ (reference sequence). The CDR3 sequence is CASSLSEDTTNYGYTF. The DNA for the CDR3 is TGTGCCAGCAGCTTATCAGAGGACACTACTAACTATGGCTACACCTTC.

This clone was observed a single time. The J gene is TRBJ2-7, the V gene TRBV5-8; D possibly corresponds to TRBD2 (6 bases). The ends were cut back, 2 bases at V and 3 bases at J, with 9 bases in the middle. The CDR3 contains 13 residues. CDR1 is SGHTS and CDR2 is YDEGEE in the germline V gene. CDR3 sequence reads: CASSFGRHYEQYF. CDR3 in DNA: TGTGCCAGCAGCTTCGGGAGACACTACGAGCAGTACTTC. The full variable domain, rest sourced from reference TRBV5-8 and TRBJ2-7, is EAGVTQSPTHLIKTRGQQATLRCSPISGHTSVYWYQQALGLGLQFLLWYDEGEERNRGNFPPRFSGRQFPNYSSELNVNALELEDSALYLCASSFGRHYEQYFGPGTRLTVT.

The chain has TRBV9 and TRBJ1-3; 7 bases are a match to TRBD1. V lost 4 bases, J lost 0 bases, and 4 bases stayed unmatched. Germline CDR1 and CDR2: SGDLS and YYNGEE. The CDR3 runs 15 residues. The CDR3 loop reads CASSSAGGSGNTIYF. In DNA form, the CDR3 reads TGTGCCAGCAGCTCAGCAGGGGGCTCTGGAAACACCATATATTTT.